These T cell receptor beta chains were read from a single sample in a study of CD8 T cells in ankylosing spondylitis. MiXCR, applied by TCRdb to the 5' RACE reads, yields one record per CDR3 protein. The sample holds 330,000 or so distinct CDR3 sequences, approximately 8% seen once. Sequenced sample: blood, either unsorted or a sorted T cell fraction (not recorded which). The receptors were gathered from a male donor with ankylosing spondylitis. The conserved cysteine and the conserved F or W are not part of the CDR3 here. Clone size is stated in some rows and not others, as once, few, many or a class when expanded.

length	V	J	size	CDR3
11	TRBV5-1	TRBJ2-2	few	ASSNDRYGELF
13	TRBV11-2	TRBJ1-2	many	ASSLDRVLAYGYT
17	TRBV11-1	TRBJ2-1	-	ASGDSGTSGRNTYNEQF
17	TRBV29-1	TRBJ2-6	-	SVEEFHPTESSGANVLT
10	TRBV20-1	TRBJ2-1	many	SARGTYNEQF
16	TRBV5-1	TRBJ2-3	few	ASSLNVRDARATDTQY
13	TRBV6-1	TRBJ2-4	few	ASSPTRPGGNIQY
12	TRBV30	TRBJ2-5	few	AWEGSGTKETQY
13	TRBV3-1	TRBJ1-5	few	ASRRGDREDQPQH
13	TRBV5-1	TRBJ1-5	many	ASSLEGGVYQPQH
12	TRBV20-1	TRBJ2-7	-	SASSRQHPYEQY
11	TRBV6-6	TRBJ2-1	-	ASSDTTYNEQF
12	TRBV4-3	TRBJ2-3	many	ASSQSARAETQY
12	TRBV7-8	TRBJ1-2	many	ASSPALAVYGYT
11	TRBV3-1	TRBJ2-5	few	ASSPLRQETQY
11	TRBV7-7	TRBJ2-3	few	ASSSGVGDTQY
13	TRBV9	TRBJ2-3	many	ASSPRPGGADTQY
13	TRBV4-1	TRBJ1-1	few	ASSQEGRRDTEAF
13	TRBV4-2	TRBJ1-5	many	ASSLQVGGNQPQH
15	TRBV15	TRBJ2-1	few	ATSRERWTSATHEQF
12	TRBV28	TRBJ1-1	few	ASSKGTGRLEAF
12	TRBV4-3	TRBJ1-1	many	ASSLGTGATEAF
14	TRBV20-1	TRBJ1-6	few	SATPWGDSYNSPLH
13	TRBV29-1	TRBJ2-1	many	SVEGGRERYNEQF
14	TRBV20-1	TRBJ2-3	-	SVPPPRAGFTDTQY
13	TRBV28	TRBJ2-5	-	ASSLPQGDGETQY
13	TRBV5-1	TRBJ2-1	few	ASSLGLAENNEQF
13	TRBV18	TRBJ1-5	many	ASSPAGNSNQPQH
14	TRBV6-1	TRBJ2-1	many	ASKHLQGSQYNEQF
11	TRBV7-6	TRBJ2-5	few	ASSLAREETQY
10	TRBV12-3/TRBV12-4	TRBJ2-1	few	ASSLPRNEQF
12	TRBV7-6	TRBJ1-5	few	ASSLGTGLQPQH
14	TRBV20-1	TRBJ2-3	-	SARDLGSVSTDTQY
12	TRBV20-1	TRBJ1-6	few	SARPGQGDSPLH
17	TRBV11-1	TRBJ2-3	few	ASSFSLAGALATPDTQY
13	TRBV20-1	TRBJ2-4	-	SAGTPSGLGNIQY
12	TRBV9	TRBJ2-2	few	ASTGPANTGELF
15	TRBV12-3/TRBV12-4	TRBJ2-1	few	ASSSRARTLISGEQF
11	TRBV7-9	TRBJ2-5	-	AGTAKGEETQY
12	TRBV20-1	TRBJ2-3	many	SAAVAGARDTQY
13	TRBV7-6	TRBJ2-3	medium-sized	ASSLTRRSTDTQY
11	TRBV7-2	TRBJ1-2	-	ASTVQGVGGYT
16	TRBV5-6	TRBJ2-3	few	ASSLKLAGGPLTDTQY
11	TRBV5-1	TRBJ1-1	-	ASSLTRGPEAF
12	TRBV29-1	TRBJ2-3	-	SVEGARNTDTQY
13	TRBV6-2/TRBV6-3	TRBJ2-1	-	ASRIDGGVYNEQF
14	TRBV28	TRBJ2-7	few	ASTFTSGTTIYEQY
14	TRBV19	TRBJ1-5	few	ASTHYGGGSNQPQH
13	TRBV4-2	TRBJ2-7	many	ASSLSPAAAYEQY